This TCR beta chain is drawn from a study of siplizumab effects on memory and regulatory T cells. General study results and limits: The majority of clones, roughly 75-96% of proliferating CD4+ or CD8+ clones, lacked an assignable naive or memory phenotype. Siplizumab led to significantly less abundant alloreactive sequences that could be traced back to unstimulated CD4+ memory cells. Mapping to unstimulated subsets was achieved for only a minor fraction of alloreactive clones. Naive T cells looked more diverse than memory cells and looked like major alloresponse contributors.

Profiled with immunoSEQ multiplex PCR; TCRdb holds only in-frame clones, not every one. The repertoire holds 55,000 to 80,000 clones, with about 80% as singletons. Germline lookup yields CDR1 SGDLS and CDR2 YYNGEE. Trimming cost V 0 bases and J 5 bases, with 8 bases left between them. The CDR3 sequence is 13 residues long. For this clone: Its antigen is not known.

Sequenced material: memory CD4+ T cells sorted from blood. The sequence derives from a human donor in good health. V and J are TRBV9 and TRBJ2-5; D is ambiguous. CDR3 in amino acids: CASSVEPGETQYF. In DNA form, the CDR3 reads TGTGCCAGCAGCGTAGAACCCGGGGAGACCCAGTACTTC.